This T cell receptor beta chain was profiled in a study of blood T cell repertoires in COVID-19. Turning to the study itself: Samples representing acute and convalescent COVID-19 were sourced from the United States, Italy and Spain. Sources were T cells, B-cell-depleted T cells, or PBMCs; the material itself was cDNA or gDNA.

How the authors handled the data: Reference gene primer amplification in the assay estimated nucleated cell counts. Sequencing was performed with immunoSEQ multiplex PCR; in TCRdb, only in-frame clones are kept and a portion is missing. The V and J calls and clone size were taken over from that table, and D and trimming were inferred from the DNA. The sample holds approximately 100,000 clones, approximately 84% seen once. Trimming stripped 7 bases from V and 7 bases from J, with 8 bases between. This CDR3 has 12 amino acids. The sample taken for sequencing was peripheral blood. J is TRBJ1-6 and V is TRBV12-3 or TRBV12-4; TRBD1 is a possible D gene (5 bases). The source is a human donor in a cohort sampled during active COVID-19. The CDR3 spells CASTRQNSPLHF. The CDR3, as DNA: TGTGCCAGCACTCGACAGAATTCACCCCTCCACTTT.